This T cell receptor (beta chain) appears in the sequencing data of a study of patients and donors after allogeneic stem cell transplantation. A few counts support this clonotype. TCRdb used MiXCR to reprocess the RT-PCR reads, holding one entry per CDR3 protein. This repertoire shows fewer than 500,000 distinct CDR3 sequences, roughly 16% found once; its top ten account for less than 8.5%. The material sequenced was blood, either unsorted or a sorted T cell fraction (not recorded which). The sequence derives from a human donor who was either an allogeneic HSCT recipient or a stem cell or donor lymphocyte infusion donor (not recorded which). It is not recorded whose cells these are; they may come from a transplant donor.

CDR3 sequence: CASSEVASGNTIYF. For the CDR3, the DNA is TGTGCCAGCAGTGAGGTAGCCTCTGGAAACACCATATATTTT. The chain employs TRBV2 and TRBJ1-3, with D hard to call. Germline values: CDR1 SNHLY, CDR2 FYNNEI. V gave up 3 bases and J gave up 0 bases, with 6 bases separating them. There are 14 residues in the CDR3.